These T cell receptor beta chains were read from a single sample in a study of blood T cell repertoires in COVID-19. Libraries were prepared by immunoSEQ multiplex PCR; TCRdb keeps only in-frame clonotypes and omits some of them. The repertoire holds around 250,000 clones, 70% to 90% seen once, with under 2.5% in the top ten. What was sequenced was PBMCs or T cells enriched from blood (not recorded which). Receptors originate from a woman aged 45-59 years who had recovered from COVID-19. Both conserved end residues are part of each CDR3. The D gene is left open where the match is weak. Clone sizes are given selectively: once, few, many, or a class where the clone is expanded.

CDR3nt: TGTGCCAGCAGCTTATATCCCCGGGACAGCTCTGGAAACACCATATATTTT; CDR3aa: CASSLYPRDSSGNTIYF; j_gene: TRBJ1-3; d_gene: TRBD1; v_gene: TRBV7-9; abundance: NA
CDR3nt: TGTGCCAGCAGTTTATTATGGAGTGGAGGTAGCACAGATACGCAGTATTTT; CDR3aa: CASSLLWSGGSTDTQYF; j_gene: TRBJ2-3; d_gene: NA; v_gene: TRBV28; abundance: NA
CDR3nt: TGTGCCAGTAGTCAAGGGACTAGGTATAGCACAGATACGCAGTATTTT; CDR3aa: CASSQGTRYSTDTQYF; j_gene: TRBJ2-3; d_gene: TRBD2; v_gene: TRBV19; abundance: NA
CDR3nt: TGTGCCAGCAGTGAAGCGGCCGTTTTCCTCTACGAGCAGTACTTC; CDR3aa: CASSEAAVFLYEQYF; j_gene: TRBJ2-7; d_gene: NA; v_gene: TRBV6-1; abundance: NA
CDR3nt: TGTGCCAGCAGCTTAGCTAGCGGAGTTAACGGGGGGCAGTTCTTC; CDR3aa: CASSLASGVNGGQFF; j_gene: TRBJ2-1; d_gene: NA; v_gene: TRBV7-9; abundance: once
CDR3nt: TGTGCCAGCAGCGCGTGGACTAGCGGGAGGGGAAATGAGCAGTTCTTC; CDR3aa: CASSAWTSGRGNEQFF; j_gene: TRBJ2-1; d_gene: TRBD2; v_gene: TRBV7-6; abundance: NA
CDR3nt: TGTGCCAGCAGCTTAGGCGGGACGGGTACAGATACGCAGTATTTT; CDR3aa: CASSLGGTGTDTQYF; j_gene: TRBJ2-3; d_gene: NA; v_gene: TRBV7-9; abundance: few
CDR3nt: TGTGCCAGCTCACCGGGGCACCTGAACACCGGGGAGCTGTTTTTT; CDR3aa: CASSPGHLNTGELFF; j_gene: TRBJ2-2; d_gene: NA; v_gene: TRBV18; abundance: NA
CDR3nt: TGTGCCAGCAGCCCGGGGGCTGGGGCCAACGTCCTGACTTTC; CDR3aa: CASSPGAGANVLTF; j_gene: TRBJ2-6; d_gene: NA; v_gene: TRBV11-2; abundance: NA
CDR3nt: TGTGCCAGCAGTCAGGGGGTGGCTTTCTTT; CDR3aa: CASSQGVAFF; j_gene: TRBJ1-1; d_gene: TRBD1; v_gene: TRBV28; abundance: NA
CDR3nt: TGTGCCAGCAGGCGAGGAGGGGCCATCTACAATGAGCAGTTCTTC; CDR3aa: CASRRGGAIYNEQFF; j_gene: TRBJ2-1; d_gene: NA; v_gene: TRBV3-1/TRBV3-2; abundance: NA
CDR3nt: TGTGCCAGCAGCTCCGGGGGAGATACGCAGTATTTT; CDR3aa: CASSSGGDTQYF; j_gene: TRBJ2-3; d_gene: NA; v_gene: TRBV7-2; abundance: few